Given below is one T cell receptor (beta chain) in context. The data were taken from a study of blood T cell repertoires in COVID-19. Overall study context: Collection of acute and convalescent COVID-19 samples took place in the United States, Italy and Spain. In each case, the material was cDNA or gDNA derived from T cells, B-cell-depleted T cells, or PBMCs.

As originally analysed: Scientists estimated how many nucleated cells there were by amplifying reference gene primers. Using immunoSEQ multiplex PCR, the repertoire was profiled, and TCRdb retains in-frame clones only, with some absent. Clonal size and the V and J genes are those of that table, whereas D and trimming came from the DNA. The sample consists of 92,000 or so clones, 72% of them appearing once. The CDR3 loop spans 13 amino acids. Trimming at V came to 6 bases and at J to 5 bases, leaving 4 bases not matched to a gene. CDR1 and CDR2 from the germline V gene are KGHSH and LQKENI. The chain has TRBV18 and TRBJ1-5, with 7 bases lining up with TRBD1. This TCR came from a woman aged 80 or older with acute or convalescent COVID-19. Sequencing was performed on peripheral blood. The chain's CDR3 is CASSQGVDQPQHF. In DNA form, the CDR3 reads TGTGCCAGCTCCCAGGGGGTTGATCAGCCCCAGCATTTT.